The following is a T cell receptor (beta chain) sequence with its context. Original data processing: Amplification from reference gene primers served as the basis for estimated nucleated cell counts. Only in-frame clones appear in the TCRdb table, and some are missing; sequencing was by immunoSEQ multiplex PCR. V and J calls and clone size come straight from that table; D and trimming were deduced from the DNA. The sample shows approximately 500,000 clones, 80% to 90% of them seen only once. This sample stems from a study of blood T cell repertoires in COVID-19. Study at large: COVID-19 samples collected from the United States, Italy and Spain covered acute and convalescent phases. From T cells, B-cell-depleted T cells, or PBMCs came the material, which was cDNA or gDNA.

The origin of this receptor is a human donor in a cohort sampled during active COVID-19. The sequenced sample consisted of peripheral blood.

CDR3: CASSLWPGQGQLNTEAFF. The CDR3 region has the DNA TGTGCCAGCAGTTTATGGCCGGGACAGGGACAGTTGAACACTGAAGCTTTCTTT. The chain joins TRBV28 to TRBJ1-1; TRBD1 matches at 9 bases. From germline, CDR1 is MDHEN and CDR2 SYDVKM. V dropped 0 bases and J dropped 0; count of bases not matched to a gene: 8. The CDR3 totals 18 residues.